These T cell receptor beta chains were read from a single sample in a study of T cell repertoires in cytomegalovirus infection. MiXCR, run by TCRdb on the reads, gives a single entry per CDR3 protein. The sample yields roughly 160,000 distinct CDR3 sequences, roughly a fifth seen once. No antigen has been assigned to these receptors. This material consisted of CD8+ T cells from cultured PBMCs, taken from culture after CMV antigen stimulation. These receptor sequences come from a human donor in good health (CMV status not recorded). Some clones in this sample may be carry-over from other donors' samples. Both conserved end residues are part of each CDR3. A D gene is named only where the DNA matches it firmly. Size values are once, few and many counts, or a class for expanded clones, and some rows have none.

j_call clone_size v_call d_call cdr3_nt cdr3_aa
TRBJ1-1 few TRBV5-6 - TGTGCCAGCAGCTTGATGGAGGGGCGGATCGGCGCTTTCTTT CASSLMEGRIGAFF
TRBJ1-1 - TRBV12-3/TRBV12-4 TRBD1 TGTGCCAGCACCCTAGGAGGGGGCTTCACTGAAGCTTTCTTT CASTLGGGFTEAFF
TRBJ2-5 - TRBV15 TRBD2 TGTGCCACCAGCAGAGATCGCGGGGGGTTACTGGAGACCCAGTACTTC CATSRDRGGLLETQYF
TRBJ1-4 many TRBV7-2 TRBD1 TGTGCCAGCAGCGCTACCGGGACAGGGAATGAAAAACTGTTTTTT CASSATGTGNEKLFF
TRBJ2-7 few TRBV12-3/TRBV12-4 - TGTGCCAGCAGCCCCGGGGACATATCCTACGAGCAGTACTTC CASSPGDISYEQYF
TRBJ2-3 - TRBV7-9 TRBD2 TGTGCCAGCAGCCGGCGGACTAGCGGGGGAGCCCCTACGCAGTATTTT CASSRRTSGGAPTQYF
TRBJ1-3 few TRBV2 - TGTGCCAGCAGTGAAAACAGCTTCTCTGGAAACACCATATATTTT CASSENSFSGNTIYF
TRBJ1-2 few TRBV4-3 TRBD1 TGCGCCAGCAGCCAAGATCGCAGGGGGAACTATGGCTACACCTTC CASSQDRRGNYGYTF
TRBJ1-2 few TRBV28 TRBD1 TGTGCCAGCAGTTCGGACAGGCCCAACTATGGCTACACCTTC CASSSDRPNYGYTF
TRBJ2-2 many TRBV7-9 - TGTGCCAGCACCTTTCCTGACAGCACCGGGGAGCTGTTTTTT CASTFPDSTGELFF
TRBJ2-5 - TRBV20-1 TRBD2 TGCAGTGCCTCAGGAATCCCTCTAGCGGGTGCTGGGACCCAGTACTTC CSASGIPLAGAGTQYF
TRBJ2-3 - TRBV27 TRBD2 TGTGCCAGCAGTTCACCGGGACTAGCGGGGGGAACAGATACGCAGTATTTT CASSSPGLAGGTDTQYF
TRBJ2-3 - TRBV7-6 TRBD2 TGTGCCAGCAGCCCCCGGGGGCCTAGCGGGGGGATTAGAGATACGCAGTATTTT CASSPRGPSGGIRDTQYF
TRBJ2-7 - TRBV4-1 - TGCGCCAGCAGCCAGGGAGGGGGCGAGCAGTACTTC CASSQGGGEQYF
TRBJ1-5 - TRBV5-6 - TGTGCCAGCAGCTTGGGACAGCCCAATCAGCCCCAGCATTTT CASSLGQPNQPQHF
TRBJ2-1 - TRBV7-9 TRBD2 TGTGCCAGCAGCTCCCCGACTAGCGGGGGGGCCGCTGCCTACAATGAGCAGTTCTTC CASSSPTSGGAAAYNEQFF
TRBJ1-5 - TRBV7-2 TRBD1 TGTGCCAGCAGCTCCAGGACAGGTTGGGATCAGCCCCAGCATTTT CASSSRTGWDQPQHF
TRBJ1-2 few TRBV7-2 TRBD1 TGTGCCAGCAGCTTAGCGGGACAGGGGGAAGGCTACACCTTC CASSLAGQGEGYTF
TRBJ1-2 - TRBV7-8 - TGTGCCAGCGGAGGGGAAGGCGACTATGGCTACACCTTC CASGGEGDYGYTF
TRBJ2-2 medium-sized TRBV7-6 - TGTGCCAGCAGCCCGATGTCCGGGGAGCTGTTTTTT CASSPMSGELFF
TRBJ1-1 few TRBV15 TRBD1 TGTGCCACCAGCACCCGGAGACAGGGGGAGAGTGAAGCTTTCTTT CATSTRRQGESEAFF
TRBJ1-2 - TRBV20-1 - TGCAGTGCTAGAGATAGCTCGAACAGGGTAGCCTATGGCTACACCTTC CSARDSSNRVAYGYTF
TRBJ2-3 few TRBV12-3/TRBV12-4 - TGTGCCAGCAGTACCGGGACTTTCCGCCGGTATACGCAGTATTTT CASSTGTFRRYTQYF
TRBJ2-5 - TRBV28 - TGTGCCAGCAGTATCTGGGAGACCCAGTACTTC CASSIWETQYF
TRBJ2-3 few TRBV28 - TGTGCCAGCAGTCCCCTCGGGGTGGGGCCCCCTAGCACAGATACGCAGTATTTT CASSPLGVGPPSTDTQYF
TRBJ1-1 few TRBV6-5 TRBD1 TGTGCCAGCAGTTACGAGGGACAGTCTTATTTGAACACTGAAGCTTTCTTT CASSYEGQSYLNTEAFF
TRBJ2-3 few TRBV7-3 TRBD2 TGTGCCAGCAGCTCTAGCGGGGGAGTAGATACGCAGTATTTT CASSSSGGVDTQYF
TRBJ2-1 few TRBV6-2/TRBV6-3 - TGTGCCAGCAGTTACTCGATCGGGACTGGGAGCGATGAGCAGTTCTTC CASSYSIGTGSDEQFF
TRBJ1-1 once TRBV10-3 - TGTGCCACCCGAGGGGGGGGCACTGAAGCTTTCTTT CATRGGGTEAFF
TRBJ2-5 few TRBV7-8 - TGTGCCAGCGGAAGGGAAGAGACCCAGTACTTC CASGREETQYF
TRBJ2-1 - TRBV7-9 - TGTGCCAGCAGCCAACTAGCCGAAAAAGACAATGAGCAGTTCTTC CASSQLAEKDNEQFF
TRBJ2-4 - TRBV14 TRBD1 TGTGCCAGCAGCCAAGATATTGTCGGCACAGGGGGTATAAACATTCAGTACTTC CASSQDIVGTGGINIQYF